The T cell receptor beta chain described here comes from a study of cytomegalovirus exposure and HLA in healthy donors. This clone was observed a single time. Its antigen is unidentified. Germline values: CDR1 MNHEY, CDR2 SVGAGI. With 2 bases clipped from V and 9 bases from J, the junction kept 10 bases outside the gene matches. This CDR3 is built from 15 residues. Use of 60 Vbeta and 13 Jbeta primers characterized the PCR. The table came from immunoSEQ multiplex PCR; TCRdb's copy has only in-frame clones and leaves some out. The sample yields 90,000 to 150,000 clones, approximately 80% seen once. Study-level results: It was assumed in the presence/absence analyses that sequencing depth was roughly uniform across donors.

Each donor's status was that of a healthy bone marrow donor. This chain joins TRBV6-5 and TRBJ2-1, with TRBD2 identical over 7 bases. The material sequenced was PBMCs. The sequence was obtained from a man in his forties in good health and CMV-seropositive. Here the CDR3 DNA reads TGTGCCAGCAGTTACGGGGGAGGGGCGGGTAGTGAGCAGTTCTTC. It codes for CASSYGGGAGSEQFF.